This paragraph covers one T cell receptor (beta chain) sequence. Antigen unknown. The data were obtained in a study of PD-L1 blockade in urothelial cancer. Study at large: Analyses were performed on blood at 3 weeks after treatment start (the second dose) and at 6 weeks. Peripheral blood specimens exhibited a median yield of approximately 140,000 T cells. Study-level results: Pretreatment blood TCR clonality under the median forecast improved survival.

Using immunoSEQ multiplex PCR, the repertoire was profiled, and TCRdb retains in-frame clones only, with some absent. The sample lists about 100,000 clones, about 90% seen once, with approximately 0.88% in the top ten. The TCR originated in a woman of 80 years or more with urothelial cancer. The specimen was PBMCs, collected around atezolizumab (anti-PD-L1) treatment.

The CDR3: CASRGGRNEQFF. CDR3 bases: TGTGCCAGCAGGGGAGGGAGAAATGAGCAGTTCTTC. The rearrangement uses TRBV2 and TRBJ2-1; 7 bases fit TRBD2. Trimming cost V 6 bases and J 7 bases; bases outside gene matches: 3. The CDR3 is 12 amino acids. Germline values: CDR1 SNHLY, CDR2 FYNNEI.